A selection of T cell receptor beta chains follows, all from one sample in a study of blood T cell repertoires in COVID-19. Profiled with immunoSEQ multiplex PCR; TCRdb holds only in-frame clones, not every one. The repertoire has 190,000 or so clones, approximately 90% of them found once; the top ten carry 0.88%. The sequenced sample consisted of peripheral blood. The origin of the receptors is a woman in her late teens or twenties who had recovered from COVID-19. Each CDR3 is given with its conserved first and last residue. The D gene is left open where the match is weak. The size of a clone is reported for some rows only, either as once, few or many, or as a class for expanded clones.

cdr3_nt	cdr3_aa	j_call	v_call	d_call	clone_size
TGTGCCAGCAGCGACGGAGGTTCCATATATTTT	CASSDGGSIYF	TRBJ1-3	TRBV7-7	NA	NA
TGTGCCAGCAGCCAGATTATATCCTACGAGCAGTACTTC	CASSQIISYEQYF	TRBJ2-7	TRBV11-2	NA	NA
TGTGCCAGTAGTAACCCCCGGGACAGGGTCGGCAAAACCGGGGAGCTGTTTTTT	CASSNPRDRVGKTGELFF	TRBJ2-2	TRBV19	TRBD1	NA
TGTGCCAGCAGCCCCCGGACAGGGCCTAGTGAAAAACTGTTTTTT	CASSPRTGPSEKLFF	TRBJ1-4	TRBV7-9	TRBD1	NA
TGTGCCAGCAGCTCCGAAGCGGGGGGCCTAACAGATACGCAGTATTTT	CASSSEAGGLTDTQYF	TRBJ2-3	TRBV7-2	TRBD2	NA
TGTGCCAGTAGTATTGCACAGGGGGACGAGCAGTACTTC	CASSIAQGDEQYF	TRBJ2-7	TRBV19	TRBD1	NA
TGTGCCAGCAGGGGGGGGAACACTGAAGCTTTCTTT	CASRGGNTEAFF	TRBJ1-1	TRBV3-1/TRBV3-2	NA	once
TGTGCCAGCTCACCACGGTCAGACTCCCTGAGCTCCTATGGCTACACCTTC	CASSPRSDSLSSYGYTF	TRBJ1-2	TRBV18	NA	NA
TGTGCCAGTAGTATTGGAGGGGCTCTTTATAATTCACCCCTCCACTTT	CASSIGGALYNSPLHF	TRBJ1-6	TRBV19	NA	NA
TGTGCCAGCTCTGTCCTGGCCCATTCCTACGAGCAGTACTTC	CASSVLAHSYEQYF	TRBJ2-7	TRBV27	NA	once
TGTGCCAGCAGCTTAGACGGGTCTTATAATTCACCCCTCCACTTT	CASSLDGSYNSPLHF	TRBJ1-6	TRBV7-9	NA	NA
TGTGCCAGCAGTTTAAGGGCAGGGGGTAGGAGCACTGAAGCTTTCTTT	CASSLRAGGRSTEAFF	TRBJ1-1	TRBV27	TRBD1	once
TGTGCCAGCAGTCGCGGACTATTTTTAGGAGCTTTCTTT	CASSRGLFLGAFF	TRBJ1-1	TRBV6-5	NA	NA
TGTGCCAGCAGACCGGGACAGGGCAACCCCCGCTCCTACGAGCAGTACTTC	CASRPGQGNPRSYEQYF	TRBJ2-7	TRBV27	TRBD1	once
TGTGCCAGCTCACCCGGGACAGGGTTAAATAATTCACCCCTCCACTTT	CASSPGTGLNNSPLHF	TRBJ1-6	TRBV18	TRBD1	NA
TGTGCCGGAAGCACTAGCGGAGGACCCATTCAGTACTTC	CAGSTSGGPIQYF	TRBJ2-4	TRBV2	TRBD2	NA
TGTGCCAGTCGGGACAGCTACTATGGCTACACCTTC	CASRDSYYGYTF	TRBJ1-2	TRBV19	TRBD1	NA
TGTGCCAGCTCGGCGGCCCTCAATGAGCAGTTCTTC	CASSAALNEQFF	TRBJ2-1	TRBV2	NA	NA
TGTGCCAGTAGTTCCCTCGCGGGAAGCTCCTACAATGAGCAGTTCTTC	CASSSLAGSSYNEQFF	TRBJ2-1	TRBV19	NA	NA
TGTGCCAGCAGCCCCTGGAGCCGGAAGACACTAGCGGGGACTAGCACAGATACGCAGTATTTT	CASSPWSRKTLAGTSTDTQYF	TRBJ2-3	TRBV13	TRBD2	NA
TGTGCCAGCAGCTTATGGACTAGCAGCAAACACCTCGATTACAATGAGCAGTTCTTC	CASSLWTSSKHLDYNEQFF	TRBJ2-1	TRBV7-2	TRBD2	once
TGTGCCAGCAGCGGAATGAGGGGACTCTATGGCTACACCTTC	CASSGMRGLYGYTF	TRBJ1-2	TRBV9	NA	few
TGTGCCAGCAGCGGCCTCGGAGCATTAGGAGCAGATACGCAGTATTTT	CASSGLGALGADTQYF	TRBJ2-3	TRBV7-9	NA	NA
TGTGCCATCAGTCGGACAGGGGGCGGGGGCCCGACAGATACGCAGTATTTT	CAISRTGGGGPTDTQYF	TRBJ2-3	TRBV10-3	TRBD1	once
TGTGCCAGCAGGCTCCCGGGACAGGGCACAGATACGCAGTATTTT	CASRLPGQGTDTQYF	TRBJ2-3	TRBV5-6	TRBD1	NA
TGTGCCAGCAGTCTGGACAGATTTAGCAATCAGCCCCAGCATTTT	CASSLDRFSNQPQHF	TRBJ1-5	TRBV2	NA	NA
TGTGCCAGCAGTTGGGACAGGGTAATATTCGGAATAACTGAAGCTTTCTTT	CASSWDRVIFGITEAFF	TRBJ1-1	TRBV6-2/TRBV6-3	TRBD1	NA
TGTGCCAGCAGCAATACCGCTTTCGGACAAGCTGGCTACACCTTC	CASSNTAFGQAGYTF	TRBJ1-2	TRBV9	NA	NA
TGTGCCAGCAGCTTGGAAACGGGGGGAGCTTTCTTT	CASSLETGGAFF	TRBJ1-1	TRBV5-5	NA	NA
TGTGCCAGCAGCCAAGATTTAGCGGGAAGGGCTGAGCAGTTCTTC	CASSQDLAGRAEQFF	TRBJ2-1	TRBV14	TRBD2	NA
TGTGCCTGGAGTACAAGACAGGGCAATTCACCCCTCCACTTT	CAWSTRQGNSPLHF	TRBJ1-6	TRBV30	TRBD1	NA
TGTGCCAGCAGCCCCGGGGGGGGGAATCAGCCCCAGCATTTT	CASSPGGGNQPQHF	TRBJ1-5	TRBV7-9	NA	NA